What follows is one TCR beta chain and its context. No antigen is known for it. Using RNA template, CDR3s of TCR alpha and beta were amplified with iRepertoire arm-PCR. One-step reverse transcription and amplification started from approximately 100-400 ng of tissue mRNA or PBMC total RNA. TCRdb reanalysed the multiplex PCR reads using MiXCR and keeps one entry per CDR3 protein. The sample consists of thousands of distinct CDR3 sequences, roughly 30% of them appearing once. Trimming pared 3 bases from V and 0 bases from J, leaving 15 bases between. This CDR3 region has 17 residues. Germline V gene data show CDR1 as ENHRY and CDR2 as SYGVKD. The sample comes from a study of glioma-infiltrating T cells. Whole-study findings and limits: Non-neoplastic patients had below-expected tissue-blood divergence, while all gliomas exceeded expectation.

The specimen was glioma tissue, nonneoplastic brain tissue, or PBMCs (not recorded which). This chain links TRBV10-3 with TRBJ2-1; D ambiguous. The TCR sequence derives from a human donor with low-grade glioma or glioblastoma, undergoing nonglioma brain surgery, or in good health (not recorded which). The CDR3 here is CAISDSRNKGSYNEQFF. CDR3 coding DNA: TGTGCCATCAGTGACAGCCGAAATAAGGGCTCCTACAATGAGCAGTTCTTC.